This T cell receptor (beta chain) was recorded in a study of blood T cell repertoires in COVID-19. Study information: The United States, Italy and Spain supplied acute and convalescent COVID-19 samples. T cells, B-cell-depleted T cells, or PBMCs supplied cDNA or gDNA.

The germline gives CDR1 SNHLY, CDR2 FYNNEI. The V gene end was trimmed by 7 bases and the J gene end by 0 bases; junction bases not matched to a gene: 6. The CDR3 consists of 15 residues. Under the authors' procedure: For nucleated cells, counts were estimated from reference gene primer amplification. Sequencing used immunoSEQ multiplex PCR; TCRdb keeps in-frame clones, though not all of them. The D gene and trimming were derived from the DNA, and the V and J assignments and clone size from that table. Of roughly 100,000 clones listed, about 89% were seen once; the top ten hold roughly 17%. This TCR came from a man aged 50 or older with acute or convalescent COVID-19. The chain links TRBV2 to TRBJ2-1, with 7 bases lining up with TRBD2. Material for sequencing was peripheral blood. The CDR3 loop reads CASIRGGSSYNEQFF. The CDR3 DNA reads TGTGCCAGCATTCGGGGCGGGAGCTCCTACAATGAGCAGTTCTTC.